Listed below are T cell receptor beta chains from one sample, sequenced in a study of shared T cell receptors in the human thymus. The protocol was immunoSEQ multiplex PCR, while the TCRdb copy is restricted to in-frame clones and leaves out a portion. Here the sample spans about 660,000 clones, 88% being singletons. The sample also formed part of further work on human thymus T cells.

Sequences were obtained from thymocytes. These receptor sequences come from a boy under two years old with a congenital heart defect. Each CDR3 is given with its conserved first and last residue. Fields, in order: CDR3 DNA, CDR3 protein, clone size, V gene, J gene, D gene. A D gene is named only where the DNA matches it firmly. The size field is filled for only some rows; it gives once, few, many or a size class.

CDR3 DNA: TGTGCCAGTAGTATTGCCCCGACTAGCGGGCTCTCCTACAATGAGCAGTTCTTC
CDR3 protein: CASSIAPTSGLSYNEQFF
clone size: few
V gene: TRBV19
J gene: TRBJ2-1
D gene: TRBD2

CDR3 DNA: TGTGCCAGCAGCTTAATCAAGCGGGAGTTGAGAGAGCAGTTCTTC
CDR3 protein: CASSLIKRELREQFF
clone size: once
V gene: TRBV7-2
J gene: TRBJ2-1
D gene: TRBD2

CDR3 DNA: TGTGCCAGCTCCCTTTGGGTAGCAGGGGAAGCTTTCTTT
CDR3 protein: CASSLWVAGEAFF
clone size: NA
V gene: TRBV18
J gene: TRBJ1-1
D gene: NA

CDR3 DNA: TGCGCCAGCAGCTTGGCCCCCCGGACTAGCGGGAAGGGTGAGCAGTTCTTC
CDR3 protein: CASSLAPRTSGKGEQFF
clone size: NA
V gene: TRBV5-1
J gene: TRBJ2-1
D gene: TRBD2

CDR3 DNA: TGTGCCAGCAGCCGTGACAGCCTCTCCTACGAGCAGTACTTC
CDR3 protein: CASSRDSLSYEQYF
clone size: NA
V gene: TRBV28
J gene: TRBJ2-7
D gene: NA

CDR3 DNA: TGTGCCAGCGCCCCAGGCAGAGCCTACGAGCAGTACTTC
CDR3 protein: CASAPGRAYEQYF
clone size: NA
V gene: TRBV7-9
J gene: TRBJ2-7
D gene: NA

CDR3 DNA: TGTGCCAGCAGTTTGGGGCAGGGCGGTGAGCAGTTCTTC
CDR3 protein: CASSLGQGGEQFF
clone size: NA
V gene: TRBV27
J gene: TRBJ2-1
D gene: NA

CDR3 DNA: TGTGCCAGCAGCAGACAGGGGGCAGGTCAGCCCCAGCATTTT
CDR3 protein: CASSRQGAGQPQHF
clone size: NA
V gene: TRBV14
J gene: TRBJ1-5
D gene: TRBD1

CDR3 DNA: TGTGCCAGCAGCCGACAATCGGGGGACGGCTACACCTTC
CDR3 protein: CASSRQSGDGYTF
clone size: NA
V gene: TRBV14
J gene: TRBJ1-2
D gene: NA

CDR3 DNA: TGTGCCACCAGCAGAGTAGTAGTGAAGTCCTACGAGCAGTACTTC
CDR3 protein: CATSRVVVKSYEQYF
clone size: NA
V gene: TRBV15
J gene: TRBJ2-7
D gene: NA

CDR3 DNA: TGTGCCAGCAGTTTCGCGACAGAGAGCACAGATACGCAGTATTTT
CDR3 protein: CASSFATESTDTQYF
clone size: NA
V gene: TRBV27
J gene: TRBJ2-3
D gene: NA

CDR3 DNA: TGTGCCAGCAGCGCCGACGGAGTCCGCCCCTACGAGCAGTACTTC
CDR3 protein: CASSADGVRPYEQYF
clone size: NA
V gene: TRBV5-8
J gene: TRBJ2-7
D gene: NA

CDR3 DNA: TGTGCCAGCAGCCCCCGGCCTAGCGGGACCGTGTGGGTTAACAATGAGCAGTTCTTC
CDR3 protein: CASSPRPSGTVWVNNEQFF
clone size: NA
V gene: TRBV7-6
J gene: TRBJ2-1
D gene: TRBD2

CDR3 DNA: TGTGCCAGCAGTTTTAGTAGGCGGGGGGATACGCAGTATTTT
CDR3 protein: CASSFSRRGDTQYF
clone size: NA
V gene: TRBV11-2
J gene: TRBJ2-3
D gene: TRBD2

CDR3 DNA: TGCGCCAGCAGCTTCTTGGGCAGGGGGAACACTGAAGCTTTCTTT
CDR3 protein: CASSFLGRGNTEAFF
clone size: NA
V gene: TRBV5-1
J gene: TRBJ1-1
D gene: NA

CDR3 DNA: TGCAGCGTGGGGGGACCGCCGGGAGAGACCCAGTACTTC
CDR3 protein: CSVGGPPGETQYF
clone size: NA
V gene: TRBV29-1
J gene: TRBJ2-5
D gene: NA

CDR3 DNA: TGTGCCAGCAGCAAAGGCCAGGGGGGCTATGGCTACACCTTC
CDR3 protein: CASSKGQGGYGYTF
clone size: NA
V gene: TRBV14
J gene: TRBJ1-2
D gene: TRBD1

CDR3 DNA: TGTGCCAGCAGCCCACAACGGGACAGGGGGCGGACTAATGAAAAACTGTTTTTT
CDR3 protein: CASSPQRDRGRTNEKLFF
clone size: NA
V gene: TRBV11-3
J gene: TRBJ1-4
D gene: TRBD1

CDR3 DNA: TGTGCCAGCAGTTTATATGCCCGACAGGGGGCCAGGCTAGATAACTACGAGCAGTACTTC
CDR3 protein: CASSLYARQGARLDNYEQYF
clone size: NA
V gene: TRBV27
J gene: TRBJ2-7
D gene: TRBD1

CDR3 DNA: TGTGCCAGCTCACCAGAGAGGGATGGCTACACCTTC
CDR3 protein: CASSPERDGYTF
clone size: NA
V gene: TRBV18
J gene: TRBJ1-2
D gene: NA

CDR3 DNA: TGTGCCATCACAGGGGAAGAGGATGAAAAACTGTTTTTT
CDR3 protein: CAITGEEDEKLFF
clone size: few
V gene: TRBV28
J gene: TRBJ1-4
D gene: TRBD1

CDR3 DNA: TGTGCCTGGAGTACTCGGGGGGGGAGTAAGAGTTCACCCCTCCACTTT
CDR3 protein: CAWSTRGGSKSSPLHF
clone size: NA
V gene: TRBV30
J gene: TRBJ1-6
D gene: NA

CDR3 DNA: TGTGCCAGCAGCCAATTTGGAGGCGGCTCCTCCAGCTCCTACGAGCAGTACTTC
CDR3 protein: CASSQFGGGSSSSYEQYF
clone size: NA
V gene: TRBV14
J gene: TRBJ2-7
D gene: NA

CDR3 DNA: TGTGCCAGCAGTTCCTCTAGCGGGAGCCACAATGAGCAGTTCTTC
CDR3 protein: CASSSSSGSHNEQFF
clone size: NA
V gene: TRBV27
J gene: TRBJ2-1
D gene: TRBD2

CDR3 DNA: TGTGCCAGCACCCCAAGACAGGGCCAAGCTGGGGATACGCAGTATTTT
CDR3 protein: CASTPRQGQAGDTQYF
clone size: NA
V gene: TRBV2
J gene: TRBJ2-3
D gene: TRBD1

CDR3 DNA: TGTGCCAGCAGCTTGGAGCCACAGGGATCCCTAAGACCCCTCCACTTT
CDR3 protein: CASSLEPQGSLRPLHF
clone size: NA
V gene: TRBV5-4
J gene: TRBJ1-6
D gene: NA

CDR3 DNA: TGTGCCAGCAGTTTTTCGGGACTAGCGGGAGGAAATGAGCAGTTCTTC
CDR3 protein: CASSFSGLAGGNEQFF
clone size: NA
V gene: TRBV6-6
J gene: TRBJ2-1
D gene: TRBD2

CDR3 DNA: TGTGCCAGCAGCTTAAGGTTCGCGGGGTCTAACTACGAGCAGTACTTC
CDR3 protein: CASSLRFAGSNYEQYF
clone size: NA
V gene: TRBV5-4
J gene: TRBJ2-7
D gene: NA

CDR3 DNA: TGTGCCAGCAGGACAGGGGCATGGACCTACAATGAGCAGTTCTTC
CDR3 protein: CASRTGAWTYNEQFF
clone size: NA
V gene: TRBV27
J gene: TRBJ2-1
D gene: TRBD1

CDR3 DNA: TGCGCCAGCAGCTCCGGACTGACCTACAATGAGCAGTTCTTC
CDR3 protein: CASSSGLTYNEQFF
clone size: NA
V gene: TRBV5-1
J gene: TRBJ2-1
D gene: NA

CDR3 DNA: TGTGCCAGTAGGAGACCCGGGACAGCCGTTTCGAACACCGGGGAGCTGTTTTTT
CDR3 protein: CASRRPGTAVSNTGELFF
clone size: once
V gene: TRBV19
J gene: TRBJ2-2
D gene: TRBD1

CDR3 DNA: TGTGCCAGCAGCCTGTCTACCTGGACTGCTCAAGGCGAGCAGTACTTC
CDR3 protein: CASSLSTWTAQGEQYF
clone size: NA
V gene: TRBV7-6
J gene: TRBJ2-7
D gene: NA

CDR3 DNA: TGTGCCAGCAGTTTCCACGCGGGGCCTCATAGCACAGATACGCAGTATTTT
CDR3 protein: CASSFHAGPHSTDTQYF
clone size: NA
V gene: TRBV28
J gene: TRBJ2-3
D gene: NA

CDR3 DNA: TGTGCCATCAAAAGGGGGGATGGCCGCGGGAGGACCCCCGGGGAGCTGTTTTTT
CDR3 protein: CAIKRGDGRGRTPGELFF
clone size: NA
V gene: TRBV10-3
J gene: TRBJ2-2
D gene: TRBD2

CDR3 DNA: TGTGCCAGCAGTTACTCTAGCGGCCAAGAGACCCAGTACTTC
CDR3 protein: CASSYSSGQETQYF
clone size: NA
V gene: TRBV6-6
J gene: TRBJ2-5
D gene: NA

CDR3 DNA: TGTGCCAGCTCACCACGGGAGGGGAAGACTGAAGCTTTCTTT
CDR3 protein: CASSPREGKTEAFF
clone size: NA
V gene: TRBV18
J gene: TRBJ1-1
D gene: NA

CDR3 DNA: TGTGCCAGCAGTGCGGGACTAGCCCTGACTCCTACGATCGTCGAGCAGTACTTC
CDR3 protein: CASSAGLALTPTIVEQYF
clone size: NA
V gene: TRBV25-1
J gene: TRBJ2-7
D gene: TRBD2

CDR3 DNA: TGTGCCTGGACCGGACAGGATAGGAACGAGCAGTACTTC
CDR3 protein: CAWTGQDRNEQYF
clone size: NA
V gene: TRBV30
J gene: TRBJ2-7
D gene: TRBD1

CDR3 DNA: TGTGCCTGGAGCGGGGGCAGGGGGCGAGTAGGCCCCTGTGGCTACACCTTC
CDR3 protein: CAWSGGRGRVGPCGYTF
clone size: NA
V gene: TRBV30
J gene: TRBJ1-2
D gene: TRBD1

CDR3 DNA: TGTGCCAGTAGTATGGGGAGAAAACTGTTTTTT
CDR3 protein: CASSMGRKLFF
clone size: NA
V gene: TRBV19
J gene: TRBJ1-4
D gene: NA

CDR3 DNA: TGTGCCTGGGGTAGCGGGACTGCAGATACGCAGTATTTT
CDR3 protein: CAWGSGTADTQYF
clone size: NA
V gene: TRBV11-2
J gene: TRBJ2-3
D gene: TRBD2

CDR3 DNA: TGTGCCAGCAGTTCCCGACAGGGGGCTCTGGGTCAGCCCCAGCATTTT
CDR3 protein: CASSSRQGALGQPQHF
clone size: once
V gene: TRBV27
J gene: TRBJ1-5
D gene: TRBD1

CDR3 DNA: TGTGCCATCAGTGGGGGCCCCCCTATAGGAGCTACTAACTATGGCTACACCTTC
CDR3 protein: CAISGGPPIGATNYGYTF
clone size: NA
V gene: TRBV10-3
J gene: TRBJ1-2
D gene: NA

CDR3 DNA: TGTGCCAGCAGCTGCGGCGGGAGTCTACCCTACGAGCAGTACTTC
CDR3 protein: CASSCGGSLPYEQYF
clone size: NA
V gene: TRBV13
J gene: TRBJ2-7
D gene: TRBD2

CDR3 DNA: TGCGCCAGCAGCCAAGATTTACAGCTCGGGGCAGATACGCAGTATTTT
CDR3 protein: CASSQDLQLGADTQYF
clone size: NA
V gene: TRBV4-1
J gene: TRBJ2-3
D gene: NA

CDR3 DNA: TGTGCCAGCAGCCGCCGCGGGCTCCGGAGGGGCACAGATACGCAGTATTTT
CDR3 protein: CASSRRGLRRGTDTQYF
clone size: NA
V gene: TRBV7-6
J gene: TRBJ2-3
D gene: NA

CDR3 DNA: TGTGCCTGGAGGGACCGGGACAGGGGGCCTATCTACGAGCAGTACTTC
CDR3 protein: CAWRDRDRGPIYEQYF
clone size: NA
V gene: TRBV30
J gene: TRBJ2-7
D gene: TRBD1

CDR3 DNA: TGTGCCATCACTCCGGGCGGGGGATCCTATGGCTACACCTTC
CDR3 protein: CAITPGGGSYGYTF
clone size: NA
V gene: TRBV10-3
J gene: TRBJ1-2
D gene: NA

CDR3 DNA: TGTGCCAGCAGCTTAGCAATGGTGTCAGGGGGTTCCTACGAGCAGTACTTC
CDR3 protein: CASSLAMVSGGSYEQYF
clone size: NA
V gene: TRBV7-8
J gene: TRBJ2-7
D gene: TRBD1

CDR3 DNA: TGTGCCAGCTCACCACCGAGGAACTACAATGAGCAGTTCTTC
CDR3 protein: CASSPPRNYNEQFF
clone size: NA
V gene: TRBV18
J gene: TRBJ2-1
D gene: NA

CDR3 DNA: TGTGCCTGGAAGGTGACAGCTCACTACGAGCAGTACTTC
CDR3 protein: CAWKVTAHYEQYF
clone size: NA
V gene: TRBV30
J gene: TRBJ2-7
D gene: NA

CDR3 DNA: TGTGCCAGCAGCTTCCCGACCTTAGAGGACAGGGGCCTTAAGCAGTACTTC
CDR3 protein: CASSFPTLEDRGLKQYF
clone size: once
V gene: TRBV11-2
J gene: TRBJ2-7
D gene: TRBD1

CDR3 DNA: TGTGCCAGCAGCACAGGGGTAGATACGCAGTATTTT
CDR3 protein: CASSTGVDTQYF
clone size: NA
V gene: TRBV7-6
J gene: TRBJ2-3
D gene: TRBD1

CDR3 DNA: TGCGCCAGCAGCTCCCCCGGGGACACTGAAGCTTTCTTT
CDR3 protein: CASSSPGDTEAFF
clone size: NA
V gene: TRBV5-1
J gene: TRBJ1-1
D gene: NA

CDR3 DNA: TGTGCCAGCAGTAACCAGCGGGAGGGCCACGAGCAGTACTTC
CDR3 protein: CASSNQREGHEQYF
clone size: NA
V gene: TRBV28
J gene: TRBJ2-7
D gene: TRBD2

CDR3 DNA: TGTGCCAGCAGTCGACAGGGGGGGACCCAGTACTTC
CDR3 protein: CASSRQGGTQYF
clone size: NA
V gene: TRBV28
J gene: TRBJ2-5
D gene: TRBD1

CDR3 DNA: TGTGCCAGCAGTGAACTTACACCCGAGCAGTACTTC
CDR3 protein: CASSELTPEQYF
clone size: NA
V gene: TRBV2
J gene: TRBJ2-7
D gene: NA

CDR3 DNA: TGTGCCAGCAGTTACCCGGGAGGGCCCTTCTATGGCTACACCTTC
CDR3 protein: CASSYPGGPFYGYTF
clone size: NA
V gene: TRBV6-6
J gene: TRBJ1-2
D gene: NA